These 16 T cell receptor beta chains originate from one sample sequenced in a study of T cell responses to AZD1222 COVID-19 vaccine. Profiling relied on immunoSEQ multiplex PCR, and the TCRdb table lists in-frame clones only, not all of them. The repertoire holds approximately 73,000 clones, with roughly 80% as singletons. Material: peripheral blood, obtained on day 0 of AZD1222 vaccination. These receptor sequences come from an adult in good health.

The chain employs TRBV9 and TRBJ1-2; D perhaps matches TRBD1 (5 bases). Germline CDR1 reads SGDLS; CDR2 reads YYNGEE. Between the trimmed V and J ends, which lost 4 bases and 8 bases, there was a span of 18 bases. This CDR3 spans 14 amino acids. CDR3 bases: TGTGCCAGCAGCCCCGGGACGACACGTGCGGGCTACACCTTC. It encodes CASSPGTTRAGYTF.

The CDR3, as DNA: TGTGCCAGCAGCTTGGGGGACAGGGTGCAATGGGGCTACACCTTC. It encodes CASSLGDRVQWGYTF. The rearrangement joins TRBV5-5 to TRBJ1-2; 9 bases are a match to TRBD1. Trimming cost V 0 bases and J 8 bases; bases outside gene matches: 8. Per the germline V gene, CDR1 is SGHKS and CDR2 is YYEKEE (reference sequence). The CDR3 is 15 residues long.

Comments on this clone: Germline is not matched at one junction end, which may reflect a read error. V is TRBV6-2 or TRBV6-3 and J is TRBJ2-1, with 11 bases identical to TRBD2. The CDR3 extends over 16 amino acids. CDR1 is MNHEY, CDR2 SVGEGT, per germline. The CDR3 protein is CASSGGLAGSYNEQFF. CDR3 nucleotides: TGTGCCAGCAGTGGAGGACTAGCGGGCTCCTATAATGAGCAGTTCTTC.

The chain has TRBV9 and TRBJ1-3, with D unresolved. CDR1 and CDR2 (germline): SGDLS, YYNGEE. V was trimmed by 3 bases and J by 2 bases, leaving 9 bases between them. The CDR3 spans 14 residues. Here the CDR3 reads CASSAQLAGNTIYF. The DNA of the CDR3 is TGTGCCAGCAGCGCCCAGTTAGCTGGAAACACCATATATTTT. The complete variable domain, with remaining parts taken from reference TRBV9 and TRBJ1-3, reads DSGVTQTPKHLITATGQRVTLRCSPRSGDLSVYWYQQSLDQGLQFLIQYYNGEERAKGNILERFSAQQFPDLHSELNLSSLELGDSALYFCASSAQLAGNTIYFGEGSWLTVV.

This clone occurred once. The V call is TRBV12-5, the J call TRBJ1-2, with TRBD1 as a possible D gene (5 bases). The length of the CDR3 is 14 residues. Germline CDR1 LGHNT, CDR2 FRNRAP. Trimming pared 5 bases from V and 5 bases from J, leaving 15 bases between. Here the CDR3 reads CASGITGEGYGYTF. The CDR3 nucleotides are TGTGCTAGTGGTATCACAGGAGAAGGATATGGCTACACCTTC.

This clone appeared once. V and J are TRBV4-3 and TRBJ1-1; TRBD1 might be the D (5 bases). V was shortened by 0 bases and J by 1 base, with 12 bases between the two germline ends. The germline V gene encodes CDR1 LGHNA and CDR2 YSLEER. The CDR3 sequence is 16 residues long. Written as DNA, the CDR3 is TGCGCCAGCAGCCAAGAGGGGCTGGTTGGGAACACTGAAGCTTTCTTT. This codes for CASSQEGLVGNTEAFF.

The chain carries TRBV19 and TRBJ2-1; D is uncertain. Germline lookup yields CDR1 LNHDA and CDR2 SQIVND (reference sequence). Between the trimmed V and J ends, which lost 3 bases and 5 bases, there was a span of 14 bases. The CDR3 is 15 amino acids. Here the CDR3 reads CASSILTGEDNEQFF. In DNA, the CDR3 is TGTGCCAGTAGTATTCTGACTGGTGAAGACAATGAGCAGTTCTTC. The full variable domain, its missing parts supplied by reference TRBV19 and TRBJ2-1, is DGGITQSPKYLFRKEGQNVTLSCEQNLNHDAMYWYRQDPGQGLRLIYYSQIVNDFQKGDIAEGYSVSREKKESFPLTVTSAQKNPTAFYLCASSILTGEDNEQFFGPGTRLTVL.

The chain employs TRBV6-5 and TRBJ2-7, with 12 nucleotides matching TRBD1. The length of the CDR3 is 15 residues. Germline CDR1 is MNHEY and CDR2 is SVGAGI. The J segment lost 3 bases and the V segment lost 2 bases, leaving 2 bases of the junction unmatched. CDR3 DNA: TGTGCCAGCAGTTACCGGGACAGGGGGCACTACGAGCAGTACTTC. This encodes CASSYRDRGHYEQYF.

This clone was seen just once. The V gene is TRBV27, the J gene TRBJ2-1; 11 bases map to TRBD2. Germline loops: CDR1 MNHEY, CDR2 SMNVEV (reference sequence). The CDR3 loop spans 19 amino acids. Trimming took 4 bases from V and 8 from J; bases not matched to a gene: 19. CDR3 DNA sequence: TGTGCCAGCAGTTCTGGATTATTAGCGGGGGGGCTCGTTTTCTATGAGCAGTTCTTC. Protein product: CASSSGLLAGGLVFYEQFF.

This clone appeared a few times. The V and J genes are TRBV7-2 and TRBJ2-3, with 8 bases lining up with TRBD2. Per germline, CDR1 SGHTA and CDR2 FQGNSA. The CDR3 loop spans 16 amino acids. J gave up 2 bases and V 1 base, and 5 bases lay outside the gene matches. The CDR3 bases are TGTGCCAGCAGCTTAGGAGGGCGGGGGGACACAGATACGCAGTATTTT. Its translation is CASSLGGRGDTDTQYF.

V usage is TRBV18 and J usage is TRBJ2-1; 8 positions match TRBD2. Germline CDR1 reads KGHSH; CDR2 reads LQKENI. Trimming cost V 5 bases and J 10 bases; bases outside gene matches: 4. The CDR3 totals 12 residues. The CDR3 DNA follows: TGTGCCAGCTCATCCAGCGGGGGAGAGCAGTTCTTC. It encodes CASSSSGGEQFF.

This chain joins TRBV29-1 and TRBJ2-7, with D tentatively TRBD1 or TRBD2 (5 bases each). Trimming removed 0 bases at V and 3 bases at J, with 15 bases between. There are 15 residues in the CDR3. Germline CDR1 and CDR2: SQVTM and ANQGSEA. CDR3 sequence: CSVEDGTSQGYEQYF. The CDR3 coding sequence is TGCAGCGTTGAAGATGGGACGTCCCAGGGCTACGAGCAGTACTTC.

The V and J genes are TRBV5-6 and TRBJ2-1, with 8 bases matching TRBD1. The length of the CDR3 is 18 residues. V shed 3 bases and J 0 bases; nucleotides not matched to a gene: 11. Germline V gene sequence: CDR1 SGHDT, CDR2 YYEEEE. CDR3 DNA sequence: TGTGCCAGCAGCTCGACCGTCGACAGGGGAAGCTCCTACAATGAGCAGTTCTTC. Residues: CASSSTVDRGSSYNEQFF. Together with reference TRBV5-6 and TRBJ2-1, the CDR3 gives the full variable domain: DAGVTQSPTHLIKTRGQQVTLRCSPKSGHDTVSWYQQALGQGPQFIFQYYEEEERQRGNFPDRFSGHQFPNYSSELNVNALLLGDSALYLCASSSTVDRGSSYNEQFFGPGTRLTVL.

This chain links TRBV5-1 with TRBJ1-6; 12 bases line up with TRBD1. CDR3 length equals 18 residues. Germline CDR1 and CDR2: SGHRS and YFSETQ. The trim removed 4 bases at V and 5 bases at J, leaving 10 bases unmatched. Here the CDR3 DNA reads TGCGCCAGCAGCCGGGGGACAGGGGGCGCCGGGGATAATTCACCCCTCCACTTT. Translation: CASSRGTGGAGDNSPLHF.

The chain employs TRBV3-1 (or the pseudogene TRBV3-2) and TRBJ1-1, with D perhaps matching TRBD1 (5 bases). The CDR3 consists of 20 residues. Germline V gene data show CDR1 as LGHDT and CDR2 as YNNKEL (reference sequence). The V gene lost 0 bases and the J gene lost 11 bases, with 34 bases spanning the gap. CDR3 coding DNA: TGTGCCAGCAGCCAAGAGGGGGGGACTAATCGAGCAGGGACGCCTTATCGGGCTTTCTTT. It yields the protein CASSQEGGTNRAGTPYRAFF.

CDR3 sequence reads: CSVEGEGGQTYEQYF. CDR3 sequence (DNA): TGCAGCGTTGAAGGGGAAGGGGGACAGACCTACGAGCAGTACTTC. The chain recombines TRBV29-1 with TRBJ2-7; TRBD1 agrees at 7 bases. CDR1 SQVTM and CDR2 ANQGSEA come from the germline V gene. V trimming: 1 base; J trimming: 2 bases; junction bases outside the gene matches: 8. This CDR3 has 15 amino acids.